These 20 T cell receptor beta chains came from one sample sequenced in a study of shared clonotypes between healthy human individuals. Measured with immunoSEQ multiplex PCR; TCRdb has only the in-frame clones, and not every one. The profile shows about 2.2 million clones, just over 90% of them singletons. Cells designated naive CD8 were CD45RO-negative and were positively selected for CCR7, with terminally differentiated effector memory CD45RA+ cells excluded. Material for sequencing was naive CD8+ T cells from PBMCs. These TCRs come from a man younger than 35 in good health. Some clones in this sample may be carry-over from other donors' samples.

The chain links TRBV5-1 to TRBJ2-4, with TRBD1 as a possible D gene (5 bases). The CDR3 covers 15 residues. The V gene's germline CDR1 is SGHRS and CDR2 YFSETQ. The ends were cut back, 2 bases at V and 1 base at J, with 10 bases in the middle. The CDR3 loop reads CASSFSQGAKNIQYF. CDR3 DNA sequence: TGCGCCAGCAGCTTCAGTCAGGGTGCCAAAAACATTCAGTACTTC.

The chain recombines TRBV28 with TRBJ2-7; 7 bases agree with TRBD1. V shed 4 bases, J shed 0 bases, and the junction held 6 bases outside the gene matches. The CDR3 covers 15 residues. In germline, CDR1 is MDHEN, CDR2 SYDVKM. The CDR3 sequence is CASSYLTGTSYEQYF. The CDR3 DNA sequence: TGTGCCAGCAGTTATTTGACAGGGACCTCCTACGAGCAGTACTTC.

The chain combines TRBV19 with TRBJ2-7, with a possible D match to TRBD2 (6 bases). V was clipped by 1 base and J by 3 bases, with 16 bases between them. The germline gives CDR1 LNHDA, CDR2 SQIVND (reference sequence). The CDR3 has 16 amino acids. CDR3 in amino acids: CASSIGPGVVGYEQYF. CDR3 coding DNA: TGTGCCAGTAGTATAGGGCCGGGAGTTGTCGGCTACGAGCAGTACTTC.

The chain links TRBV27 to TRBJ1-5, with 8 nucleotides matching TRBD1. This CDR3 region has 14 residues. V shed 2 bases, J shed 5 bases, and the junction held 2 bases outside the gene matches. The V gene's germline CDR1 is MNHEY and CDR2 SMNVEV (reference sequence). The CDR3 DNA follows: TGTGCCAGCAGTTTAACCAGGGGGCATCAGCCCCAGCATTTT. Its translation: CASSLTRGHQPQHF.

This chain links TRBV27 with TRBJ1-2, with a possible D match to TRBD1 (6 bases). Per the germline V gene, CDR1 is MNHEY and CDR2 is SMNVEV (reference sequence). V was clipped by 2 bases and J by 4 bases, with 17 bases between them. This CDR3 region has 16 residues. CDR3 protein: CASSLRFGEGGYGYTF. The CDR3, as DNA: TGTGCCAGCAGTTTAAGATTCGGGGAGGGGGGCTATGGCTACACCTTC.

V is TRBV7-9 and J is TRBJ2-1, with 14 positions matching TRBD2. Germline V gene sequence: CDR1 SEHNR, CDR2 FQNEAQ (reference sequence). The CDR3 has 17 residues. The junction had 9 bases not matched to a gene; V was cut back by 5 bases and J by 6 bases. CDR3: CASSGPGLAGAGNEQFF. CDR3 sequence (DNA): TGTGCCAGCAGCGGCCCGGGACTAGCGGGAGCAGGCAATGAGCAGTTCTTC.

V is TRBV30 and J is TRBJ1-4, with 9 bases that match TRBD1. Germline CDR1 and CDR2: GTSNPN and SVGIG (reference sequence). J gave up 8 bases and V 6 bases, and 13 bases lay outside the gene matches. The CDR3 contains 15 residues. The CDR3, as DNA: TGTGCCTGCACAACTGGACAGGGGAGGTGGGAAAAACTGTTTTTT. It yields the protein CACTTGQGRWEKLFF.

This chain uses TRBV6-5 with TRBJ2-7; D gene uncertain. CDR1 MNHEY and CDR2 SVGAGI come from the germline V gene. CDR3 length: 15 residues. Trimming cost V 2 bases and J 0 bases, with 11 bases left between them. The CDR3 region has the DNA TGTGCCAGCAGTTACGGTTCGGATAGCTCCTACGAGCAGTACTTC. Translated, it gives CASSYGSDSSYEQYF.

Here the CDR3 reads CASSPRGGTDTQYF. As DNA, the CDR3 is TGTGCCAGCAGCCCCAGGGGTGGAACAGATACGCAGTATTTT. The rearrangement joins TRBV7-6 to TRBJ2-3, with TRBD1 as a possible D gene (6 bases). Germline CDR1 and CDR2: SGHVS and FNYEAQ. This CDR3 has 14 amino acids. The V gene lost 5 bases and the J gene lost 3 bases, with 12 bases spanning the gap.

The rearrangement joins TRBV9 to TRBJ2-7, with 7 bases aligning to TRBD2. CDR1 and CDR2 from the germline V gene are SGDLS and YYNGEE. CDR3 length equals 15 residues. The junction had 5 bases not matched to a gene; V was cut back by 0 bases and J by 2 bases. This chain's CDR3 is CASSVGPAGTYEQYF. The CDR3 DNA reads TGTGCCAGCAGCGTAGGGCCAGCGGGGACCTACGAGCAGTACTTC. The complete variable domain, with remaining parts taken from reference TRBV9 and TRBJ2-7, reads DSGVTQTPKHLITATGQRVTLRCSPRSGDLSVYWYQQSLDQGLQFLIQYYNGEERAKGNILERFSAQQFPDLHSELNLSSLELGDSALYFCASSVGPAGTYEQYFGPGTRLTVT.

This clone was recorded only once. The rearrangement uses TRBV6-1 and TRBJ1-1, with D possibly TRBD1 on 5 matching bases. Germline V gene data show CDR1 as MNHNS and CDR2 as SASEGT. The CDR3 consists of 10 residues. V shed 10 bases and J shed 13 bases, with 16 bases lying between them. Written as DNA, the CDR3 is TGTGCCACGGGGCCGCTGGGGGTTTTCTTT. Its protein product is CATGPLGVFF.

CDR3: CASSQDRTRLFNEQFF. The DNA of the CDR3 is TGCGCCAGCAGCCAGGACCGGACTAGATTATTCAATGAGCAGTTCTTC. This rearrangement joins TRBV4-1 to TRBJ2-1; TRBD2 aligns across 7 bases. CDR1 and CDR2 (germline): MGHRA, YSYEKL. This CDR3 contains 16 residues. V lost 3 bases and J lost 6; bases outside the gene matches: 11.

The V call is TRBV4-3, the J call TRBJ2-3; D ambiguous. V was trimmed by 5 bases and J by 2 bases, leaving 11 bases between them. The CDR3 runs to 14 residues. Germline values: CDR1 LGHNA, CDR2 YSLEER. The CDR3 DNA reads as TGCGCCAGCAGCTCCGGGCGGAACACAGATACGCAGTATTTT. Translation: CASSSGRNTDTQYF.

This rearrangement joins TRBV10-2 to TRBJ2-7, with D possibly TRBD1 on 6 matching bases. The CDR3 has 11 residues. From germline, CDR1 is WSHSY and CDR2 SAAADI. Trimming pared 7 bases from V and 7 bases from J, leaving 11 bases between. CDR3 sequence: CASTLTGEQYF. Written as DNA, the CDR3 is TGCGCCAGCACCTTAACAGGGGAGCAGTACTTC.

This clone was seen a single time. This sequence joins TRBV30 and TRBJ1-4, with D possibly matching TRBD1 (5 bases). Trimming shortened V by 0 bases and J by 8 bases, and 19 bases separated the two germline ends. The CDR3 sequence is 16 residues long. CDR1 is GTSNPN and CDR2 is SVGIG in the germline V gene (reference sequence). The CDR3 region has the DNA TGTGCCTGGAGTGTGCTCGACAGTTCGGTGGGGGAAAAACTGTTTTTT. Amino acids: CAWSVLDSSVGEKLFF.

The chain joins TRBV9 to TRBJ2-5; no clear D gene. The CDR3 sequence is 15 residues long. Trimming took 0 bases from V and 1 from J, leaving 10 bases between them. Germline CDR1 SGDLS, CDR2 YYNGEE. The CDR3 DNA reads TGTGCCAGCAGCGTAGAGTTGGGCATCCAAGAGACCCAGTACTTC. Protein sequence: CASSVELGIQETQYF.

J is TRBJ2-1 and V is TRBV7-9; 9 bases fit TRBD2. This CDR3 is 15 amino acids long. V gave up 5 bases and J gave up 6 bases; unmatched junction bases: 8. In germline, CDR1 is SEHNR, CDR2 FQNEAQ (reference sequence). The CDR3 spells CASSPMDSGGNEQFF. DNA for the CDR3: TGTGCCAGCAGCCCCATGGATAGCGGGGGCAATGAGCAGTTCTTC.

This chain joins TRBV27 and TRBJ2-3; TRBD2 is a possible D gene (5 bases). Germline V lookup: CDR1 MNHEY, CDR2 SMNVEV (reference sequence). The CDR3 is made up of 15 amino acids. The germline V and J ends were trimmed by 7 bases and 0 bases, with 14 bases remaining between them. The CDR3 DNA reads as TGTGCCAGCACCAGTGGCGGGCCTAGCACAGATACGCAGTATTTT. Translation gives CASTSGGPSTDTQYF.

The chain is built from TRBV9 and TRBJ1-1; no firm D call. This CDR3 is built from 14 residues. Trimming left V 0 bases short and J 3 bases short, with 9 bases between. The V gene's germline CDR1 is SGDLS and CDR2 YYNGEE. The CDR3 bases are TGTGCCAGCAGCGTAGGGGGTTGGGACACTGAAGCTTTCTTT. Its protein product is CASSVGGWDTEAFF.

The rearrangement joins TRBV4-2 to TRBJ2-7; perhaps D is TRBD1 or TRBD2 (5 bases each). The germline V gene encodes CDR1 LGHNA and CDR2 YNFKEQ. This CDR3 is 12 amino acids long. Trimming left V 6 bases short and J 5 bases short, with 11 bases between. The CDR3 DNA is TGTGCCAGCAGGGGACCGGTCGACGAGCAGTACTTC. Protein product: CASRGPVDEQYF.